Detailed here is one TCR beta chain. The antigen remains undetermined. Sequenced by immunoSEQ multiplex PCR; TCRdb stores in-frame clones only, minus some. The table includes roughly 73,000 clones, 65% to 85% detected once. V gave up 5 bases and J gave up 6 bases, with 16 bases separating them. This CDR3 has 14 amino acids. The germline CDR1 and CDR2 sequences are SEHNR and FQNEAQ (reference sequence). This specimen belongs to a study of vaccination effects on CD4 cells after COVID-19. The ViraFEST assay expanded antigen-specific CD4+ T cells with viral peptide pools before sequencing. Following 10 days of culture, CD4+ T cells were isolated. The person had a PCR-confirmed SARS-CoV-2 infection during March to December 2020.

This clonotype was obtained from a human donor who had a prior SARS-CoV-2 infection. This sequence joins TRBV7-9 and TRBJ1-1; D may be TRBD1 (6 bases). The sequencing here drew on CD4+ T cells from PBMCs cultured with HIV peptides, taken before COVID-19 vaccination. This sample's subset: HIV-1 Nef peptide pool negative control/reference culture. The chain's CDR3 is CASSPGQGRAEAFF. For the CDR3, the DNA is TGTGCCAGCAGCCCGGGTCAGGGGAGGGCTGAAGCTTTCTTT.